What follows is one T cell receptor (beta chain) and its context. This specimen comes from a study of cytomegalovirus exposure and HLA in healthy donors. The study ran its PCR with 60 Vbeta and 13 Jbeta primers. Some clones are missing from TCRdb's copy, which holds only in-frame ones; the method was immunoSEQ multiplex PCR. The table has roughly 190,000 clones, 74% seen once. From germline, CDR1 is SGHKS and CDR2 YYEKEE (reference sequence). Trimming took 4 bases from V and 5 from J, leaving 12 bases between them. CDR3 length: 13 amino acids. The genes are TRBV5-5 and TRBJ1-1; D may be TRBD1 (5 bases). The sequencing input was PBMCs. The receptor was isolated from a woman between 25 and 40 years old in good health and CMV-seropositive. This CDR3 reads CASSAPGFTEAFF. The CDR3 coding sequence is TGTGCCAGCAGCGCTCCAGGGTTTACTGAAGCTTTCTTT. Based on the CDR3 plus reference TRBV5-5 and TRBJ1-1, the full variable domain is DAGVTQSPTHLIKTRGQQVTLRCSPISGHKSVSWYQQVLGQGPQFIFQYYEKEERGRGNFPDRFSARQFPNYSSELNVNALLLGDSALYLCASSAPGFTEAFFGQGTRLTVV.